These 25 T cell receptor beta chains share one sample of origin, sequenced in a study of memory CD4+ T cells and cytomegalovirus serostatus. Profiling relied on immunoSEQ multiplex PCR, and the TCRdb table lists in-frame clones only, not all of them. Of 45,000 to 65,000 clones listed, 60% to 85% are singletons. Single viable CD3+CD4+CD8-CD45RO+ cells were sorted as the memory CD4+ T cells. What was sequenced was memory CD4+ T cells from blood. The receptors were gathered from an adult in good health and CMV-seropositive.

The rearrangement uses TRBV6-1 and TRBJ1-6; possible D gene TRBD1, 5 bases. Germline CDR1 is MNHNS and CDR2 is SASEGT. CDR3 size: 14 residues. V was pared by 1 base and J by 10 bases, with 11 bases between. The CDR3 DNA is TGTGCCAGCAGTGAAGGGGGGACGGGGTCACCCCTCCACTTT. Translated: CASSEGGTGSPLHF.

The chain combines TRBV5-5 with TRBJ1-2; 7 bases align to TRBD1. Germline CDR1 reads SGHKS; CDR2 reads YYEKEE (reference sequence). Trimming removed 2 bases from V and 4 bases from J; junction bases left unmatched: 5. This CDR3 comprises 14 residues. The CDR3 loop is CASSLATGTYGYTF. The CDR3 DNA sequence: TGTGCCAGCAGCTTAGCGACAGGGACCTATGGCTACACCTTC. Combining the CDR3 with reference TRBV5-5 and TRBJ1-2 gives the whole variable domain DAGVTQSPTHLIKTRGQQVTLRCSPISGHKSVSWYQQVLGQGPQFIFQYYEKEERGRGNFPDRFSARQFPNYSSELNVNALLLGDSALYLCASSLATGTYGYTFGSGTRLTVV.

The rearrangement uses TRBV7-6 and TRBJ2-5; D tentatively reads TRBD1 or TRBD2 (5 bases each). V was cut by 2 bases and J by 4 bases, with 11 bases left in between. The CDR3 extends over 14 amino acids. The germline V gene has CDR1 SGHVS and CDR2 FNYEAQ. CDR3 sequence (DNA): TGTGCCAGCAGCTTACAGGGAGTCGGAGAGACCCAGTACTTC. This translates into CASSLQGVGETQYF.

The V call is TRBV27, the J call TRBJ2-5; D not certain. This CDR3 is built from 13 residues. The ends were cut back, 0 bases at V and 5 bases at J, with 7 bases in the middle. The germline V gene has CDR1 MNHEY and CDR2 SMNVEV (reference sequence). In DNA, the CDR3 is TGTGCCAGCAGTTTATCGCGTGGGGAGACCCAGTACTTC. Translating it yields CASSLSRGETQYF.

V and J are TRBV11-3 and TRBJ2-1; TRBD2 matches 15 bases. This CDR3 region has 15 residues. CDR1 is SGHNT, CDR2 YENEEA, per germline. J lost 10 bases, V lost 5 bases, and 6 bases had no gene match. In DNA form, the CDR3 reads TGTGCCAGCAGCATAGGGACTAGCGGGGGGCGGGAGCAGTTCTTC. Translating it yields CASSIGTSGGREQFF.

This chain joins TRBV11-2 and TRBJ1-3; perhaps TRBD1 as D (5 bases). This CDR3 has 14 amino acids. Trimming left V 5 bases short and J 1 base short, with 9 bases between. CDR1 and CDR2 (germline): SGHAT, FQNNGV. CDR3 loop: CASSGRVSGNTIYF. The CDR3 DNA reads TGTGCCAGCAGCGGCAGGGTATCTGGAAACACCATATATTTT.

J is TRBJ1-2 and V is TRBV5-6; the D is unclear. Germline values: CDR1 SGHDT, CDR2 YYEEEE. CDR3 length: 14 residues. V dropped 0 bases and J dropped 1 base, with 7 bases sitting between them. CDR3 nucleotides: TGTGCCAGCAGCTTGGGGACGTTTAACTATGGCTACACCTTC. Translating gives CASSLGTFNYGYTF.

CDR3 coding DNA: TGCGCCAGCAGCTACGGGAGTAGCACCCCCCAAGAGACCCAGTACTTC. Residues: CASSYGSSTPQETQYF. This chain links TRBV5-1 with TRBJ2-5, with D possibly matching TRBD2 (6 bases). The CDR3 is 16 residues long. The germline gives CDR1 SGHRS, CDR2 YFSETQ. Trimming cost V 3 bases and J 1 base, with 16 bases left between them.

This chain joins TRBV2 and TRBJ1-1; D unresolved. CDR1 SNHLY and CDR2 FYNNEI come from the germline V gene. This CDR3 spans 13 amino acids. Trimming left V 9 bases short and J 0 bases short, with 11 bases between. CDR3 amino acids: CARKDGLNTEAFF. Here the CDR3 DNA reads TGTGCCAGAAAGGACGGGTTGAACACTGAAGCTTTCTTT.

This chain connects TRBV4-3 to TRBJ2-3; weak D call: TRBD1 (5 bases). The CDR3 sequence is 16 residues long. V lost 0 bases, J lost 3 bases, and 13 bases lay in between. Germline CDR1 and CDR2: LGHNA and YSLEER. The CDR3: CASSQDGQGMTDTQYF. The CDR3 DNA reads as TGCGCCAGCAGCCAAGATGGCCAGGGCATGACAGATACGCAGTATTTT.

The DNA for the CDR3 is TGCGCCAGCAGCTTGGCGAACACCGGGGAGCTGTTTTTT. This gives the protein CASSLANTGELFF. The chain recombines TRBV5-1 with TRBJ2-2; D unresolved. Germline assignment: CDR1 SGHRS and CDR2 YFSETQ. The CDR3 sequence is 13 residues long. Trimming left V 0 bases short and J 0 bases short, with 0 bases between.

The CDR3 coding sequence is TGTGCCAGCAGCTCCCGTATCACGGGAGGGGACACTGAAGCTTTCTTT. The encoded protein is CASSSRITGGDTEAFF. This chain links TRBV5-4 with TRBJ1-1; weak D call: TRBD1 (5 bases). Germline V CDR1 and CDR2: SGHNT, YYREEE (reference sequence). Trimming left V 3 bases short and J 3 bases short, with 18 bases between. There are 16 residues in the CDR3.

The CDR3, as DNA: TGCGCCAGCAGCCAAGCCTGGGTGATCCAGCCCCAGCATTTT. This gives the protein CASSQAWVIQPQHF. The chain has TRBV4-1 and TRBJ1-5, with D unresolved. The V end lost 1 base, the J end lost 7 bases, and 11 bases lay between the germline ends. Germline V gene data show CDR1 as MGHRA and CDR2 as YSYEKL. The CDR3 has 14 residues.

The rearrangement joins TRBV28 to TRBJ2-3, with D possibly being TRBD1 (5 bases). Germline CDR1 MDHEN, CDR2 SYDVKM. The CDR3 is made up of 15 amino acids. The V and J ends lost 6 bases and 2 bases respectively, with 15 bases between them. The CDR3 loop reads CASSQTRDNTDTQYF. CDR3 bases: TGTGCCAGCAGCCAAACCAGGGATAACACAGATACGCAGTATTTT.

This clone was seen a few times. The chain recombines TRBV2 with TRBJ1-6; possibly TRBD1 for D (6 bases). The CDR3 spans 16 residues. Trimming stripped 6 bases from V and 8 bases from J, with 20 bases between. Germline V gives CDR1 SNHLY, CDR2 FYNNEI. The CDR3, as DNA: TGTGCCAGCAGCTCCAGACAGGCCAACACGTATTCACCCCTCCACTTT. It is translated as CASSSRQANTYSPLHF.

This clone was seen a handful of times. The chain is built from TRBV4-1 and TRBJ2-5, with unresolved D. Per germline, CDR1 MGHRA and CDR2 YSYEKL. V was cut by 4 bases and J by 1 base, with 10 bases left in between. The CDR3 contains 14 residues. CDR3 nucleotides: TGCGCCAGCAGCCCATTTGGATCCCAAGAGACCCAGTACTTC. This sequence encodes CASSPFGSQETQYF.

This chain's CDR3 is CASSQEDSLPNEQFF. The CDR3, as DNA: TGTGCCAGCAGCCAAGAGGACTCGTTACCAAATGAGCAGTTCTTC. The chain combines TRBV4-2 with TRBJ2-1, with D possibly being TRBD2 (5 bases). CDR1 is LGHNA, CDR2 YNFKEQ, per germline. This CDR3 is built from 15 residues. Trimming pared 0 bases from V and 7 bases from J, leaving 13 bases between.

The gene calls are TRBV4-1 and TRBJ1-2; D is perhaps TRBD1 (5 bases). The CDR3 has 13 residues. V lost 2 bases to trimming and J lost 7 bases, with 11 bases between them. From germline, CDR1 is MGHRA and CDR2 YSYEKL. The CDR3 DNA reads as TGCGCCAGCAGCCAAACGGGACGACCTGGCTACACCTTC. Residues: CASSQTGRPGYTF.

The V and J genes are TRBV7-2 and TRBJ2-2; no firm D call. Trimming took 0 bases from V and 7 from J, leaving 6 bases between them. This CDR3 has 13 amino acids. Germline values: CDR1 SGHTA, CDR2 FQGNSA. The CDR3 reads CASSLARLGELFF. CDR3 bases: TGTGCCAGCAGCTTAGCTCGACTCGGGGAGCTGTTTTTT. The entire variable domain, with the rest obtained from reference TRBV7-2 and TRBJ2-2, is as follows: GAGVSQSPSNKVTEKGKDVELRCDPISGHTALYWYRQSLGQGLEFLIYFQGNSAPDKSGLPSDRFSAERTGGSVSTLTIQRTQQEDSAVYLCASSLARLGELFFGEGSRLTVL.

The rearrangement joins TRBV2 to TRBJ1-3; D is possibly TRBD1 (6 bases). From germline, CDR1 is SNHLY and CDR2 FYNNEI. The CDR3 loop spans 15 amino acids. V lost 5 bases and J 7 bases, leaving 18 bases between the germline ends. The CDR3 nucleotides are TGTGCCAGCAGTCTGCAACAGGGAATGGCCAACACCATATATTTT. Protein: CASSLQQGMANTIYF.

V gene TRBV9 combines with J gene TRBJ2-5; D call uncertain. The CDR3 is 14 residues long. Germline-derived CDR1 and CDR2 are SGDLS and YYNGEE. Trimming left V 0 bases short and J 2 bases short, with 8 bases between. CDR3 sequence (DNA): TGTGCCAGCAGCGTAGCTCTCAGGCAAGAGACCCAGTACTTC. Its protein product is CASSVALRQETQYF.

The chain links TRBV5-4 to TRBJ2-2, with 13 bases aligning to TRBD2. CDR3 length: 17 amino acids. J gave up 0 bases and V 9 bases, and 8 bases lay outside the gene matches. In germline, CDR1 is SGHNT, CDR2 YYREEE (reference sequence). The CDR3 loop reads CATSGLAGLANTGELFF. CDR3 sequence (DNA): TGTGCCACCTCGGGACTAGCGGGGCTCGCGAACACCGGGGAGCTGTTTTTT.

J is TRBJ1-5 and V is TRBV5-1; 9 positions match TRBD1. CDR1 SGHRS and CDR2 YFSETQ come from the germline V gene. The V segment lost 5 bases and the J segment 4 bases; nucleotides outside the gene matches: 4. The CDR3 runs 14 residues. This chain's CDR3 is CASRPGTGNQPQHF. The CDR3, as DNA: TGCGCCAGCAGGCCCGGGACAGGGAATCAGCCCCAGCATTTT.

V gene TRBV5-4 combines with J gene TRBJ1-2, with TRBD1 matching 7 bases. The CDR3 has 15 residues. J lost 4 bases, V lost 3 bases, and 9 bases had no gene match. From germline, CDR1 is SGHNT and CDR2 YYREEE (reference sequence). Here the CDR3 reads CASSSDRVYAYGYTF. The CDR3 DNA reads as TGTGCCAGCAGCTCCGACAGGGTTTATGCCTATGGCTACACCTTC.

This clone was recorded only once. V gene TRBV6-1 combines with J gene TRBJ1-3, with D maybe TRBD1 (5 bases). In germline, CDR1 is MNHNS, CDR2 SASEGT. V was clipped by 6 bases and J by 3 bases, with 9 bases between them. The CDR3 loop spans 13 amino acids. The CDR3 loop reads CASSRGLGNTIYF. In DNA, the CDR3 is TGTGCCAGCAGCCGGGGACTTGGAAACACCATATATTTT.